These 10 T cell receptor beta chains came from one sample sequenced in a study of blood T cell repertoires in COVID-19. Assay used: immunoSEQ multiplex PCR; TCRdb lists only in-frame clones, some missing. The data contain tens of thousands of clones, 75% to 90% of them seen just once; the ten biggest clones take up 11%. Sequencing was done on a sample of peripheral blood. These receptor sequences come from an elderly man with acute or convalescent COVID-19.

The DNA of the CDR3 is TGTGCCAGCAGCCTGGGGGCCAGCTCTGGAAACACCATATATTTT. This codes for CASSLGASSGNTIYF. The chain has TRBV11-2 and TRBJ1-3; possibly TRBD1 for D (6 bases). Trimming removed 5 bases at V and 0 bases at J, with 11 bases between. Germline CDR1 SGHAT, CDR2 FQNNGV. The CDR3 spans 15 residues.

The chain employs TRBV28 and TRBJ2-7; D is perhaps TRBD1 (6 bases). CDR1 is MDHEN, CDR2 SYDVKM, per germline. This CDR3 has 14 residues. Between the trimmed V and J ends, which lost 6 bases and 3 bases, there was a span of 15 bases. The CDR3 nucleotides are TGTGCCAGCAGATTCCGGGACACTAACTACGAGCAGTACTTC. Its translation is CASRFRDTNYEQYF. The full variable domain, completed using reference TRBV28 and TRBJ2-7, is DVKVTQSSRYLVKRTGEKVFLECVQDMDHENMFWYRQDPGLGLRLIYFSYDVKMKEKGDIPEGYSVSREKKERFSLILESASTNQTSMYLCASRFRDTNYEQYFGPGTRLTVT.

This chain links TRBV9 with TRBJ1-4; D perhaps matches TRBD1 (5 bases). CDR1 is SGDLS, CDR2 YYNGEE, per germline. The CDR3 runs 13 residues. The germline V and J ends were trimmed by 7 bases and 4 bases, with 11 bases remaining between them. The chain's CDR3 is CASSMDINEKLFF. CDR3 sequence (DNA): TGTGCCAGCTCGATGGACATTAATGAAAAACTGTTTTTT.

This clone is a singleton in its sample. V and J are TRBV2 and TRBJ2-7; TRBD2 agrees at 9 bases. Germline trimming cut 7 bases from V and 7 bases from J; bases unmatched to any gene: 14. CDR3 length equals 15 residues. Germline lookup yields CDR1 SNHLY and CDR2 FYNNEI. The DNA of the CDR3 is TGTGCCAGCACCTACCCGGGTAGCGGGAGCTATGAGCAGTACTTC. Translating gives CASTYPGSGSYEQYF.

This chain joins TRBV5-1 and TRBJ1-1; TRBD1 agrees at 7 bases. The ends lost 0 bases at V and 4 bases at J; junction bases unmatched: 6. Germline CDR1 is SGHRS and CDR2 is YFSETQ. The CDR3 spans 15 residues. CDR3 protein: CASSLERGPGTEAFF. The CDR3 coding sequence is TGCGCCAGCAGCTTGGAGAGGGGGCCGGGCACTGAAGCTTTCTTT.

This clone was picked up one time. The chain employs TRBV3-1 (or the pseudogene TRBV3-2) and TRBJ1-1; D might be TRBD1 (5 bases). V lost 3 bases, J lost 6 bases, and 14 bases lay in between. Per the germline V gene, CDR1 is LGHDT and CDR2 is YNNKEL (reference sequence). This CDR3 spans 14 amino acids. The DNA for the CDR3 is TGTGCCAGCAGCCAGAGGAGTGGCAGGGCTGAAGCTTTCTTT. Amino acids: CASSQRSGRAEAFF.

The genes are TRBV10-3 and TRBJ1-5; D call uncertain. V was shortened by 0 bases and J by 6 bases, with 15 bases between the two germline ends. Germline V gene sequence: CDR1 ENHRY, CDR2 SYGVKD. The CDR3 is made up of 16 amino acids. DNA of the CDR3: TGTGCCATCAGTGAGTCGATTGTCGATTGGGCTCAGCCCCAGCATTTT. Translated, it gives CAISESIVDWAQPQHF.

The CDR3 reads CASSLARLYNEQFF. The CDR3 region has the DNA TGTGCCAGCAGCTTAGCGCGTCTTTACAATGAGCAGTTCTTC. The chain couples TRBV7-8 to TRBJ2-1; D remains ambiguous. CDR1 and CDR2 (germline): SGHVS, FQNEAQ. The length of the CDR3 is 14 residues. Deletions cut 0 bases from V and 4 bases from J, with 7 bases between.

This clone showed up just a few times. The chain employs TRBV9 and TRBJ1-1, with D hard to call. V was cut by 1 base and J by 7 bases, with 11 bases left in between. The CDR3 is 13 amino acids. Germline loops: CDR1 SGDLS, CDR2 YYNGEE. This chain's CDR3 is CASSVNPINEAFF. CDR3 DNA sequence: TGTGCCAGCAGCGTAAATCCTATCAATGAAGCTTTCTTT.

The chain links TRBV15 to TRBJ2-1, with D uncertain. There are 15 residues in the CDR3. V was trimmed by 0 bases and J by 5 bases, leaving 11 bases between them. Germline V gives CDR1 LNHNV, CDR2 YYDKDF (reference sequence). The CDR3, as DNA: TGTGCCACCAGCAGAGATGCCCGCAGCGACAATGAGCAGTTCTTC. It specifies CATSRDARSDNEQFF. Based on the CDR3 plus reference TRBV15 and TRBJ2-1, the full variable domain is DAMVIQNPRYQVTQFGKPVTLSCSQTLNHNVMYWYQQKSSQAPKLLFHYYDKDFNNEADTPDNFQSRRPNTSFCFLDIRSPGLGDTAMYLCATSRDARSDNEQFFGPGTRLTVL.